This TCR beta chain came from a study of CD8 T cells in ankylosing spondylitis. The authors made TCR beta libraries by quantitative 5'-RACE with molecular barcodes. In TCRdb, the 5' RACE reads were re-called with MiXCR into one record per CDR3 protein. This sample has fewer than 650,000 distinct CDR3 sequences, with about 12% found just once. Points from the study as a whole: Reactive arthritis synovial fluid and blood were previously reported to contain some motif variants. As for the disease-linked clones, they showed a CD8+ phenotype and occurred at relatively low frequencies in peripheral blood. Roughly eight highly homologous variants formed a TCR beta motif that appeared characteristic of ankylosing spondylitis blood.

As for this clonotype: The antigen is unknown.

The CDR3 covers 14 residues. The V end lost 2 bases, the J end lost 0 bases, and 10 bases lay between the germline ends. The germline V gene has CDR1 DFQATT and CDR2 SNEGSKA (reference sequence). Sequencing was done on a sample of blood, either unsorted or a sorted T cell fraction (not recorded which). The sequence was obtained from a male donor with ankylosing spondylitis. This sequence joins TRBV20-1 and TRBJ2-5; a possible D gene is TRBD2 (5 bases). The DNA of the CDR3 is TGCAGTGCTAGACCACTAGAATACCAAGAGACCCAGTACTTC. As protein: CSARPLEYQETQYF.